These 30 T cell receptor beta chains were all obtained from the same sample, sequenced in a study of cytomegalovirus exposure and HLA in healthy donors. The PCR employed 60 Vbeta primers together with 13 Jbeta primers. Here immunoSEQ multiplex PCR was the method, and the copy in TCRdb shows in-frame clones only, minus some. The sample holds 160,000 or so clones, approximately 90% seen once. Sequencing input: PBMCs. These receptors were collected from a woman in her thirties in good health and CMV-seronegative.

The V call is TRBV11-2, the J call TRBJ1-1; 8 bases align to TRBD1. CDR1 is SGHAT and CDR2 is FQNNGV in the germline V gene. J lost 6 bases, V lost 4 bases, and 7 bases had no gene match. There are 14 residues in the CDR3. The CDR3 sequence: CASSSQPGGAEAFF. The CDR3 nucleotides read TGTGCCAGCAGCTCCCAGCCAGGGGGCGCTGAAGCTTTCTTT.

The V call is TRBV7-9, the J call TRBJ2-1, with unresolved D. Per germline, CDR1 SEHNR and CDR2 FQNEAQ (reference sequence). V lost 0 bases, J lost 12 bases, and 15 bases lay in between. The CDR3 is 14 amino acids. The CDR3 region has the DNA TGTGCCAGCAGCTTAGCCGAAGTCCACCTCGGGCAGTTCTTC. Protein product: CASSLAEVHLGQFF.

This rearrangement joins TRBV6-6 to TRBJ1-5; the D gene is possibly TRBD1 (6 bases). V shed 4 bases and J shed 3 bases, with 13 bases lying between them. The germline gives CDR1 MNHNY, CDR2 SVGAGI (reference sequence). This CDR3 region has 15 residues. In DNA, the CDR3 is TGTGCCAGCAGTTTCCGTACAGGGTACAATCAGCCCCAGCATTTT. Residues: CASSFRTGYNQPQHF.

The chain employs TRBV25-1 and TRBJ2-7; 10 bases match TRBD2. The CDR3 totals 15 residues. Trimming at V came to 3 bases and at J to 6 bases, leaving 8 bases not matched to a gene. Germline-derived CDR1 and CDR2 are MGHDK and SYGVNS. The CDR3 region is CASSDPSGRKVEQYF. The CDR3 DNA sequence: TGTGCCAGCAGTGACCCTAGCGGGAGAAAGGTCGAGCAGTACTTC.

The chain combines TRBV10-2 with TRBJ1-2; a weak D match, TRBD1 (5 bases). Germline CDR1 and CDR2: WSHSY and SAAADI. V was shortened by 10 bases and J by 3 bases, with 18 bases between the two germline ends. This CDR3 region has 14 residues. The CDR3 reads CATIDPTGDYGYTF. CDR3 in DNA: TGCGCCACCATAGACCCTACAGGCGACTATGGCTACACCTTC.

V usage is TRBV6-1 and J usage is TRBJ2-7, with D hard to call. CDR1 and CDR2 (germline): MNHNS, SASEGT. The CDR3 length is 13 residues. The V end lost 0 bases, the J end lost 5 bases, and 8 bases lay between the germline ends. The CDR3 bases are TGTGCCAGCAGTGAAGCGAGGATAGACGAGCAGTACTTC. Translated: CASSEARIDEQYF.

The J gene is TRBJ2-1, the V gene TRBV9; 9 bases map to TRBD2. Per germline, CDR1 SGDLS and CDR2 YYNGEE. The CDR3 has 18 residues. With 0 bases clipped from V and 1 base from J, the junction kept 8 bases outside the gene matches. In DNA, the CDR3 is TGTGCCAGCAGCGTAGCTAGGCGGGAGGGTCCTTCCTACAATGAGCAGTTCTTC. Its translation: CASSVARREGPSYNEQFF. The complete variable domain, with remaining parts taken from reference TRBV9 and TRBJ2-1, reads DSGVTQTPKHLITATGQRVTLRCSPRSGDLSVYWYQQSLDQGLQFLIQYYNGEERAKGNILERFSAQQFPDLHSELNLSSLELGDSALYFCASSVARREGPSYNEQFFGPGTRLTVL.

This chain connects TRBV28 to TRBJ1-5, with D tentatively TRBD1 (5 bases). V was shortened by 3 bases and J by 2 bases, with 8 bases between the two germline ends. The CDR3 sequence is 14 residues long. Looked up from germline, CDR1 is MDHEN and CDR2 is SYDVKM. The CDR3: CASSFGRGNQPQHF. In DNA form, the CDR3 reads TGTGCCAGCAGTTTCGGCAGGGGCAATCAGCCCCAGCATTTT.

The chain carries TRBV4-3 and TRBJ2-1; 8 bases match TRBD2. The CDR3 is made up of 17 amino acids. Per the germline V gene, CDR1 is LGHNA and CDR2 is YSLEER. Losses at the gene ends were 0 bases for V and 2 bases for J; bases not matched to a gene: 6. Here the CDR3 DNA reads TGCGCCAGCAGCCAAGATTCCTCGGGACTAGCCTACAATGAGCAGTTCTTC. The encoded protein is CASSQDSSGLAYNEQFF.

The chain is built from TRBV10-2 and TRBJ2-7, with TRBD2 as a possible D gene (6 bases). The germline V gene encodes CDR1 WSHSY and CDR2 SAAADI. Deletions cut 7 bases from V and 4 bases from J, with 20 bases between. The CDR3 consists of 15 residues. The CDR3: CASMAKAGSSYEQYF. CDR3 in DNA: TGCGCCAGCATGGCGAAGGCGGGGTCTTCTTACGAGCAGTACTTC.

This clone appeared once. The J gene is TRBJ2-1, the V gene TRBV1; the D call TRBD2 from the table was never checked on the DNA. TRBV1 is flagged as a pseudogene. This CDR3 contains 15 residues. The CDR3 loop reads CTSSHPGLAGHEQFF. In DNA form, the CDR3 reads TGCACCAGCAGCCACCCGGGACTAGCGGGCCATGAGCAGTTCTTC.

The chain recombines TRBV5-7 with TRBJ2-1, with D maybe TRBD1 (5 bases). TRBV5-7 qualifies as an ORF whose function is uncertain. Trimming cost V 7 bases and J 1 base, with 15 bases left between them. This CDR3 has 15 amino acids. The CDR3 protein is CASARGGDSYNEQFF. The CDR3 nucleotides are TGTGCCAGCGCTAGGGGTGGGGATTCCTACAATGAGCAGTTCTTC.

This clone has only one observation. This rearrangement joins TRBV7-8 to TRBJ1-4; D is ambiguous. V gave up 2 bases and J gave up 4 bases, with 11 bases separating them. From germline, CDR1 is SGHVS and CDR2 FQNEAQ. This CDR3 comprises 15 residues. This CDR3 reads CASSLSRQDNEKLFF. The CDR3 nucleotides are TGTGCCAGCAGCTTATCTCGCCAGGATAATGAAAAACTGTTTTTT.

The chain links TRBV4-3 to TRBJ2-7; D is possibly TRBD1 (6 bases). In germline, CDR1 is LGHNA, CDR2 YSLEER. The CDR3 length is 16 residues. V lost 1 base to trimming and J lost 0 bases, with 13 bases between them. CDR3 nucleotide sequence: TGCGCCAGCAGCCAAGGGAGACGACAGGCCTCCTACGAGCAGTACTTC. Translated, it gives CASSQGRRQASYEQYF.

Comment on this clone: Its ends do not fully match the called genes, so a read error is possible. This chain links TRBV4-1 with TRBJ2-7; the match to TRBD2 covers 9 bases. The length of the CDR3 is 17 residues. The germline CDR1 and CDR2 sequences are MGHRA and YSYEKL. DNA for the CDR3: TGCGCCAGCAGCAAAGAAAAGGGACTAGCAAACTCCTACGAGCAGTACTTC. It translates to CASSKEKGLANSYEQYF.

This sequence joins TRBV19 and TRBJ2-1, with a tentative D call TRBD1 (6 bases). V was pared by 7 bases and J by 7 bases, with 11 bases between. The germline V gene has CDR1 LNHDA and CDR2 SQIVND (reference sequence). CDR3 size: 12 residues. This CDR3 is CASKGVGNEQFF. In DNA, the CDR3 is TGTGCCAGTAAGGGGGTAGGGAATGAGCAGTTCTTC. The complete variable domain, with remaining parts taken from reference TRBV19 and TRBJ2-1, reads DGGITQSPKYLFRKEGQNVTLSCEQNLNHDAMYWYRQDPGQGLRLIYYSQIVNDFQKGDIAEGYSVSREKKESFPLTVTSAQKNPTAFYLCASKGVGNEQFFGPGTRLTVL.

The chain carries TRBV4-3 and TRBJ1-2; D ambiguous. Germline V gives CDR1 LGHNA, CDR2 YSLEER. The CDR3 contains 15 residues. V dropped 0 bases and J dropped 8 bases, with 16 bases sitting between them. The CDR3 nucleotides read TGCGCCAGCAGCCAAGATCTGGGAGGCGATCAGGGCTACACCTTC. This codes for CASSQDLGGDQGYTF.

This clone was detected only once. This chain links TRBV7-9 with TRBJ1-2, with 8 positions matching TRBD1. CDR3 size: 18 residues. CDR1 is SEHNR, CDR2 FQNEAQ, per germline (reference sequence). The trim removed 1 base at V and 4 bases at J, leaving 14 bases unmatched. The CDR3 is CASSLDRRFDRGVYGYTF. The CDR3 DNA sequence: TGTGCCAGCAGCTTAGATAGAAGGTTTGACAGGGGCGTCTATGGCTACACCTTC.

This chain links TRBV21-1 with TRBJ2-5; the table names TRBD2, a call not compared with the DNA. TRBV21-1 is listed as a pseudogene. CDR3 length: 18 amino acids. CDR3 residues: CACTGPGAGGRSFETQYF. CDR3 nucleotide sequence: TGTGCTTGCACAGGTCCCGGAGCGGGGGGGCGTTCCTTTGAGACCCAGTACTTC.

J is TRBJ2-3 and V is TRBV7-9; 10 nucleotides agree with TRBD1. CDR3 length equals 16 residues. Per the germline V gene, CDR1 is SEHNR and CDR2 is FQNEAQ (reference sequence). J lost 0 bases, V lost 5 bases, and 5 bases had no gene match. CDR3 DNA sequence: TGTGCCAGCAGCCCGCTGGGACAGGGGAGCACAGATACGCAGTATTTT. Translation: CASSPLGQGSTDTQYF.

This rearrangement joins TRBV7-9 to TRBJ2-2; 9 bases are shared with TRBD1. In germline, CDR1 is SEHNR, CDR2 FQNEAQ (reference sequence). V gave up 3 bases and J gave up 6 bases; unmatched junction bases: 5. This CDR3 comprises 15 residues. This chain's CDR3 is CASSFRDRASGELFF. CDR3 DNA: TGTGCCAGCAGCTTCCGGGACAGGGCATCCGGGGAGCTGTTTTTT.

This rearrangement joins TRBV15 to TRBJ1-5; a possible D gene is TRBD1 (6 bases). Trimming pared 8 bases from V and 5 bases from J, leaving 13 bases between. The CDR3 is made up of 13 amino acids. Per the germline V gene, CDR1 is LNHNV and CDR2 is YYDKDF (reference sequence). CDR3 sequence reads: CATQGAGDQPQHF. Here the CDR3 DNA reads TGTGCCACCCAAGGGGCAGGGGATCAGCCCCAGCATTTT.

The V gene is TRBV19, the J gene TRBJ2-1, with 7 bases aligning to TRBD2. V lost 6 bases and J lost 10; bases outside the gene matches: 3. This CDR3 contains 11 residues. Germline V gene lookup returns CDR1 LNHDA and CDR2 SQIVND (reference sequence). CDR3 DNA: TGTGCCAGTAGCCGAGCGGGGGAGCAGTTCTTC. It encodes CASSRAGEQFF.

This chain links TRBV29-1 with TRBJ1-2, with TRBD1 as a possible D gene (5 bases). V was pared by 6 bases and J by 6 bases, with 17 bases between. The germline V gene encodes CDR1 SQVTM and CDR2 ANQGSEA. This CDR3 has 13 amino acids. The CDR3 DNA reads as TGCAGCGTCGTATCGGGGGGGAACAATGGCTACACCTTC. Translated, it gives CSVVSGGNNGYTF. Looking up the rest from reference TRBV29-1 and TRBJ1-2 gives the full variable domain: SAVISQKPSRDICQRGTSLTIQCQVDSQVTMMFWYRQQPGQSLTLIATANQGSEATYESGFVIDKFPISRPNLTFSTLTVSNMSPEDSSIYLCSVVSGGNNGYTFGSGTRLTVV.

The V and J genes are TRBV19 and TRBJ2-5, with D possibly being TRBD2 (6 bases). V was clipped by 4 bases and J by 5 bases, with 14 bases between them. The germline V gene encodes CDR1 LNHDA and CDR2 SQIVND (reference sequence). The CDR3 is 14 residues long. The CDR3 DNA is TGTGCCAGTAGTACCTACGACGGAGGGGAGACCCAGTACTTC. It codes for CASSTYDGGETQYF.

The CDR3 DNA sequence: TGTGCCAGCACTCCGGGACAGCCCGCTAGGGGCTACACCTTC. Its protein product is CASTPGQPARGYTF. The chain has TRBV2 and TRBJ1-2; 7 nucleotides match TRBD1. With V trimmed by 7 bases and J by 8 bases, 13 bases remained unmatched. The CDR3 totals 14 residues. Germline loops: CDR1 SNHLY, CDR2 FYNNEI.

This rearrangement joins TRBV7-2 to TRBJ1-1; maybe TRBD1 (6 bases). There are 13 residues in the CDR3. V was trimmed by 5 bases and J by 8 bases, leaving 15 bases between them. The germline CDR1 and CDR2 sequences are SGHTA and FQGNSA. In nucleotides, the CDR3 is TGTGCCAGCAGCAACGGACGAGACAGGGAAGCTTTCTTT. Translation gives CASSNGRDREAFF. Full variable domain (remainder filled in from reference TRBV7-2 and TRBJ1-1): GAGVSQSPSNKVTEKGKDVELRCDPISGHTALYWYRQSLGQGLEFLIYFQGNSAPDKSGLPSDRFSAERTGGSVSTLTIQRTQQEDSAVYLCASSNGRDREAFFGQGTRLTVV.

The rearrangement links TRBV13 to TRBJ2-2; TRBD1 is a possible D gene (6 bases). The V end was cut by 5 bases, the J end by 1 base, with 11 bases between. Germline assignment: CDR1 PRHDT and CDR2 FYEKMQ (reference sequence). The CDR3 spans 15 residues. The CDR3 bases are TGTGCCAGCAGCCTGGGACAATTGAACACCGGGGAGCTGTTTTTT. As protein: CASSLGQLNTGELFF. The full variable domain, its missing parts supplied by reference TRBV13 and TRBJ2-2, is AAGVIQSPRHLIKEKRETATLKCYPIPRHDTVYWYQQGPGQDPQFLISFYEKMQSDKGSIPDRFSAQQFSDYHSELNMSSLELGDSALYFCASSLGQLNTGELFFGEGSRLTVL.

In DNA form, the CDR3 reads TGCGCCAGCAGCTTACGGGGGAACACTGAAGCTTTCTTT. Translating gives CASSLRGNTEAFF. This chain connects TRBV5-1 to TRBJ1-1, with D uncertain. CDR3 size: 13 residues. Germline CDR1 is SGHRS and CDR2 is YFSETQ. V shed 2 bases and J shed 1 base, with 6 bases lying between them.

The J gene is TRBJ2-7, the V gene TRBV11-1, with 10 bases identical to TRBD2. CDR1 is SGHAT and CDR2 is FQDESV in the germline V gene (reference sequence). The CDR3 has 14 amino acids. The V gene end was trimmed by 6 bases and the J gene end by 4 bases; junction bases not matched to a gene: 6. CDR3 bases: TGTGCCAGCAGTCGAACTAGCGGGGAATACGAGCAGTACTTC. Translated, it gives CASSRTSGEYEQYF.